A selection of T cell receptor beta chains follows, all from one sample in a study of blood T cell repertoires in COVID-19. Repertoires were generated with immunoSEQ multiplex PCR, while TCRdb's copy carries only in-frame clones and drops some. This sample carries 270,000 or so clones, around 90% of them seen once, and the ten largest clones take roughly 2.9%. The specimen sequenced was PBMCs or T cells enriched from blood (not recorded which). Receptors originate from a man aged 35 to 55 who had been exposed to COVID-19. The CDR3 runs from the conserved cysteine through the conserved F or W. The D gene is left open where the match is weak. A row's size may be missing; if present it is once, few, many or a size class.

V,D,length,J,size,CDR3,DNA
TRBV19,TRBD2,13,TRBJ2-1,-,CASSISSGNEQFF,TGTGCCAGTAGTATCTCTAGCGGCAATGAGCAGTTCTTC
TRBV27,-,14,TRBJ2-3,-,CASSSLGGTDTQYF,TGTGCCAGCAGTTCCCTGGGCGGCACAGATACGCAGTATTTT
TRBV9,-,14,TRBJ1-1,-,CASSVAGLNTEAFF,TGTGCCAGCAGCGTGGCGGGGCTGAACACTGAAGCTTTCTTT
TRBV9,-,14,TRBJ1-4,-,CASSVRGWDEKLFF,TGTGCCAGCAGCGTCCGGGGGTGGGATGAAAAACTGTTTTTT
TRBV7-9,-,13,TRBJ1-4,once,CASSPQQGPKLFF,TGTGCCAGCAGCCCGCAACAGGGTCCAAAACTGTTTTTT
TRBV4-3,-,15,TRBJ2-3,-,CASSQERVGTDTQYF,TGCGCCAGCAGCCAAGAGCGTGTCGGCACAGATACGCAGTATTTT
TRBV19,-,16,TRBJ2-1,-,CASTSARGFSYNEQFF,TGTGCCAGTACCTCAGCGAGAGGGTTCTCCTACAATGAGCAGTTCTTC
TRBV5-6,TRBD1,14,TRBJ2-7,-,CASSEPGQSYEQYF,TGTGCCAGCAGCGAGCCGGGACAGAGCTACGAGCAGTACTTC
TRBV4-2,TRBD2,15,TRBJ2-3,-,CASSGPGGLGDTQYF,TGTGCCAGCAGCGGCCCCGGGGGGTTGGGAGATACGCAGTATTTT
TRBV19,-,14,TRBJ2-7,-,CASSIAGGIYEQYF,TGTGCCAGTAGTATTGCTGGCGGGATCTACGAGCAGTACTTC
TRBV5-1,-,15,TRBJ2-5,-,CASSLQGLRQETQYF,TGCGCCAGCAGCTTGCAGGGTTTGCGCCAAGAGACCCAGTACTTC
TRBV5-1,-,15,TRBJ2-3,few,CASSLEGFDADTQYF,TGCGCCAGCAGCTTGGAGGGGTTTGACGCAGATACGCAGTATTTT
TRBV6-1,TRBD1,15,TRBJ1-2,-,CASSEYDRGNYGYTF,TGTGCCAGCAGTGAATATGACAGGGGGAACTATGGCTACACCTTC
TRBV6-5,-,16,TRBJ1-1,-,CASSYKPFGWNTEAFF,TGTGCCAGCAGTTACAAACCGTTCGGGTGGAACACTGAAGCTTTCTTT
TRBV5-1,-,16,TRBJ2-2,-,CASSLWGQAGSGELFF,TGCGCCAGCAGCTTGTGGGGCCAGGCGGGATCCGGGGAGCTGTTTTTT
TRBV6-2/TRBV6-3,TRBD1,16,TRBJ1-1,-,CASSPFNRGLNTEAFF,TGTGCCAGCAGCCCGTTTAACAGGGGACTGAACACTGAAGCTTTCTTT
TRBV30,-,13,TRBJ2-1,-,CAWSSFTSNEQFF,TGTGCCTGGAGTTCATTTACTAGCAACGAGCAGTTCTTC
TRBV14,TRBD2,14,TRBJ2-3,-,CASSRRDYLDTQYF,TGTGCCAGCAGCCGACGGGACTACCTAGATACGCAGTATTTT
TRBV3-1/TRBV3-2,-,16,TRBJ2-1,-,CASSQDPGGTYNEQFF,TGTGCCAGCAGCCAAGATCCGGGGGGCACCTACAATGAGCAGTTCTTC
TRBV6-1,-,14,TRBJ1-5,-,CASSEPQSNQPQHF,TGTGCCAGCAGTGAACCACAGTCCAATCAGCCCCAGCATTTT
TRBV19,-,15,TRBJ1-3,-,CASKLRETSGNTIYF,TGTGCCAGTAAGTTGCGGGAGACCTCTGGAAACACCATATATTTT
TRBV2,TRBD1,16,TRBJ1-5,-,CASSEWDRASNQPQHF,TGTGCCAGCAGTGAGTGGGACAGGGCGAGCAATCAGCCCCAGCATTTT
TRBV18,TRBD1,14,TRBJ1-1,-,CASSLGQPNTEAFF,TGTGCCAGCTCACTGGGACAGCCGAACACTGAAGCTTTCTTT
TRBV6-1,TRBD1,16,TRBJ1-1,-,CASSEATLTGTFLAFF,TGTGCCAGCAGTGAAGCGACTTTGACAGGGACCTTTTTAGCTTTCTTT
TRBV7-6,-,17,TRBJ1-1,once,CASSLVRRGLIATEAFF,TGTGCCAGCAGCTTAGTTAGGCGGGGGTTAATTGCAACTGAAGCTTTCTTT
TRBV6-2/TRBV6-3,-,17,TRBJ2-2,-,CASSYLSGSTNTGELFF,TGTGCCAGCAGTTATCTCTCCGGGTCCACGAACACCGGGGAGCTGTTTTTT
TRBV29-1,-,15,TRBJ1-4,-,CSVEAPAGVGEKLFF,TGCAGCGTTGAAGCACCGGCAGGGGTGGGCGAAAAACTGTTTTTT
TRBV11-3,-,17,TRBJ1-4,-,CASSFDPSGATNEKLFF,TGTGCCAGCAGCTTTGACCCCTCGGGGGCAACTAATGAAAAACTGTTTTTT
TRBV7-3,-,14,TRBJ2-5,-,CASSLGGPSETQYF,TGTGCCAGCAGCTTAGGGGGCCCCTCGGAGACCCAGTACTTC
TRBV19,-,13,TRBJ2-2,-,CASRGQNTGELFF,TGTGCCAGTAGGGGGCAGAACACCGGGGAGCTGTTTTTT
TRBV12-3/TRBV12-4,-,13,TRBJ1-3,-,CASSHSTGNTIYF,TGTGCCAGCAGTCACTCTACTGGAAACACCATATATTTT
TRBV6-6,TRBD1,16,TRBJ1-5,-,CASSQSGQGPNQPQHF,TGTGCCAGCAGTCAATCGGGACAGGGACCTAATCAGCCCCAGCATTTT
TRBV12-5,-,13,TRBJ2-1,-,CASGLAGYNEQFF,TGTGCTAGTGGTTTGGCCGGGTACAATGAGCAGTTCTTC
TRBV5-1,TRBD2,16,TRBJ2-5,-,CASTTWGSGGQETQYF,TGCGCCAGCACCACTTGGGGTAGCGGGGGCCAAGAGACCCAGTACTTC
TRBV3-1/TRBV3-2,TRBD1,15,TRBJ1-1,-,CASSRGQGARTEAFF,TGTGCCAGCAGCCGAGGACAGGGGGCGCGTACTGAAGCTTTCTTT
TRBV18,TRBD2,15,TRBJ2-1,-,CASSRSAGGLVEQFF,TGTGCCAGCTCACGTTCGGCGGGGGGGCTTGTTGAGCAGTTCTTC
TRBV7-6,TRBD2,15,TRBJ2-1,-,CASSSSGGTFNEQFF,TGTGCCAGCAGCTCTAGCGGGGGAACCTTCAATGAGCAGTTCTTC
TRBV14,-,15,TRBJ1-2,-,CASSQDSQDPYGYTF,TGTGCCAGCAGCCAAGATTCACAGGACCCCTATGGCTACACCTTC
TRBV5-1,-,15,TRBJ2-7,-,CASSPMGGDLREQYF,TGCGCCAGCAGCCCTATGGGGGGTGACCTCCGCGAGCAGTACTTC
TRBV28,-,15,TRBJ2-7,-,CASSFSAGVSYEQYF,TGTGCCAGCAGTTTCTCGGCAGGGGTATCCTACGAGCAGTACTTC
TRBV28,TRBD2,17,TRBJ2-1,-,CASSSEEGLALGDEQFF,TGTGCCAGCAGTTCCGAGGAGGGACTAGCTTTAGGCGATGAGCAGTTCTTC
TRBV7-2,-,17,TRBJ1-2,-,CASSSRGMGDTSSGYTF,TGTGCCAGCAGCTCCAGGGGTATGGGGGACACCTCGTCCGGCTACACCTTC
TRBV6-4,-,15,TRBJ2-1,-,CASSDSRGGNNEQFF,TGTGCCAGCAGTGATTCCAGGGGAGGGAACAATGAGCAGTTCTTC
TRBV5-1,TRBD1,14,TRBJ1-5,-,CASSPGGSNQPQHF,TGCGCCAGCAGCCCAGGGGGTAGCAATCAGCCCCAGCATTTT
TRBV10-1,-,14,TRBJ2-1,-,CASRTGWKVSLLFF,TGCGCCAGCCGTACAGGGTGGAAAGTATCCCTCCTGTTCTTC
TRBV7-6,TRBD2,17,TRBJ2-2,-,CASSKPGTSEEGGELFF,TGTGCCAGCAGCAAGCCCGGGACTAGCGAGGAGGGCGGGGAGCTGTTTTTT
TRBV11-2,TRBD1,14,TRBJ1-6,once,CASRTGGNNSPLHF,TGTGCCAGCCGGACAGGGGGCAATAATTCACCCCTCCACTTT
TRBV5-5,TRBD1,12,TRBJ1-6,-,CASSGTVSPLHF,TGTGCCAGCTCCGGGACAGTTTCACCCCTCCACTTT
TRBV4-1,-,15,TRBJ2-2,-,CASSPRTVNTGELFF,TGCGCCAGCAGCCCCCGGACAGTAAACACCGGGGAGCTGTTTTTT
TRBV7-2,TRBD1,19,TRBJ1-6,once,CASSPPPTDRGREDSPLHF,TGTGCCAGCAGCCCACCACCCACCGACAGGGGCAGGGAGGATTCACCCCTCCACTTT
TRBV19,-,14,TRBJ2-1,once,CASSMASSHNEQFF,TGTGCCAGTAGTATGGCTAGCTCCCACAATGAGCAGTTCTTC
TRBV19,TRBD2,14,TRBJ2-5,-,CASSMAGGQETQYF,TGTGCCAGTAGTATGGCGGGGGGTCAAGAGACCCAGTACTTC
TRBV21-1,-,17,TRBJ2-7,few,CASTQGAEGTVSYEQYF,TGTGCCAGCACGCAAGGAGCTGAGGGGACAGTCTCCTACGAGCAGTACTTC
TRBV28,TRBD2,14,TRBJ2-7,-,CASRPGLASYEQYF,TGTGCCAGCAGGCCGGGACTAGCGTCATACGAGCAGTACTTC
TRBV19,TRBD1,15,TRBJ2-2,-,CASSRQGARERELFF,TGTGCCAGTAGTAGACAGGGGGCGCGTGAGAGGGAGCTGTTTTTT
TRBV6-5,-,13,TRBJ2-1,-,CASSSGLFNEQFF,TGTGCCAGCAGCTCGGGACTCTTCAATGAGCAGTTCTTC
TRBV5-1,TRBD1,15,TRBJ2-1,-,CASSPGQGASNEQFF,TGCGCCAGCAGCCCGGGACAGGGGGCAAGCAATGAGCAGTTCTTC
TRBV4-3,TRBD2,18,TRBJ2-2,-,CASSQDSSGSTNTGELFF,TGCGCCAGCAGCCAAGATTCTAGCGGGAGTACCAACACCGGGGAGCTGTTTTTT
TRBV28,-,13,TRBJ2-7,-,CASRYGQSYEQYF,TGTGCCAGCAGGTATGGACAGTCCTACGAGCAGTACTTC